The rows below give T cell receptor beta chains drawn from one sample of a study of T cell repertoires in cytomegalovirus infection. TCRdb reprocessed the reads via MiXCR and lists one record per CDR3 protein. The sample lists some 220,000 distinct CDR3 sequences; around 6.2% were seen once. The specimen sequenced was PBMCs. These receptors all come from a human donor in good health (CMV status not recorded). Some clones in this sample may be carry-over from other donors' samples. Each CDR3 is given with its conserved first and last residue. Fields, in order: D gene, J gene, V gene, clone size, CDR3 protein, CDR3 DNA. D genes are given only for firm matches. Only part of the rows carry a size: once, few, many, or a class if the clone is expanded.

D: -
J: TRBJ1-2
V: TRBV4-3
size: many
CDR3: CASSPRRGEGSYTF
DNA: TGCGCCAGCAGCCCCCGAAGGGGGGAAGGAAGCTACACCTTC

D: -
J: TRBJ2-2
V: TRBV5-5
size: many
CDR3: CASSSSQVQGPPLNTGELFF
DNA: TGTGCCAGCAGCTCCTCCCAGGTCCAGGGGCCCCCCCTGAACACCGGGGAGCTGTTTTTT

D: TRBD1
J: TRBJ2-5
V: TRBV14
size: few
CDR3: CASSQTGTAVETQYF
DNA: TGTGCCAGCAGCCAGACCGGGACAGCTGTAGAGACCCAGTACTTC

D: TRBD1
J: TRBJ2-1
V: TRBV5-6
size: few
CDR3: CASGPTGGASYNEQFF
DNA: TGTGCCAGCGGGCCAACAGGGGGCGCATCCTACAATGAGCAGTTCTTC

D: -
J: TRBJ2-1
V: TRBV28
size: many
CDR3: CASSFPSYNEQFF
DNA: TGTGCCAGCAGTTTTCCCTCCTACAATGAGCAGTTCTTC

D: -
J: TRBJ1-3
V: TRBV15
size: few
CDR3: CATSRDRVSGNTIYF
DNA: TGTGCCACCAGCAGAGATAGGGTTTCTGGAAACACCATATATTTT

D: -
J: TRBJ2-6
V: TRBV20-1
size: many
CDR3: CSARVWGANVLTF
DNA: TGCAGTGCTAGGGTGTGGGGGGCCAACGTCCTGACTTTC

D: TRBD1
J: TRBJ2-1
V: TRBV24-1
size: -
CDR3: CATSDRAGGAGNEQFF
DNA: TGTGCCACCAGTGACCGAGCAGGGGGCGCGGGGAATGAGCAGTTCTTC

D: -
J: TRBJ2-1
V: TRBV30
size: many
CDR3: CAWSPYSLDFTGNEQFF
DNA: TGTGCCTGGAGTCCCTACAGCCTGGACTTCACGGGTAATGAGCAGTTCTTC

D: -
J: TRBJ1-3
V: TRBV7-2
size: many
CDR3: CASSFYGFSGNTIYF
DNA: TGTGCCAGCAGCTTTTACGGGTTCTCTGGAAACACCATATATTTT

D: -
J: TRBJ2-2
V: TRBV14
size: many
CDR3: CASSQVVNTGELFF
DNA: TGTGCCAGCAGCCAAGTAGTCAACACCGGGGAGCTGTTTTTT

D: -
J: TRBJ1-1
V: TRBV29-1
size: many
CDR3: CSVAGRGVNTEAFF
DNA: TGCAGCGTAGCAGGGAGGGGTGTGAACACTGAAGCTTTCTTT

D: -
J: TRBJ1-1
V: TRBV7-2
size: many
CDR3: CASSFGRGDITEAFF
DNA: TGTGCCAGCAGCTTCGGCAGGGGTGATATCACTGAAGCTTTCTTT

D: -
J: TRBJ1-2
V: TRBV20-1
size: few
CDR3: CSARPHLGAFYGYTF
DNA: TGCAGTGCTAGACCTCATCTGGGGGCCTTCTATGGCTACACCTTC

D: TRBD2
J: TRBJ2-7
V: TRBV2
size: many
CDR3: CASSELLAATYEQYF
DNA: TGTGCCAGCAGTGAATTACTAGCGGCAACCTACGAGCAGTACTTC

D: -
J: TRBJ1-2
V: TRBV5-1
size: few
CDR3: CASSLDHGYTF
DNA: TGCGCCAGCAGCTTGGATCATGGCTACACCTTC

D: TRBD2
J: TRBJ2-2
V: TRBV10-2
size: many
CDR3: CASSDRTSGFYTGELFF
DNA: TGCGCCAGCAGCGACAGGACTAGCGGATTCTACACCGGGGAGCTGTTTTTT

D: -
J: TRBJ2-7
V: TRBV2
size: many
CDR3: CASRGLTVYF
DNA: TGTGCCAGCAGGGGGCTGACGGTTTACTTC

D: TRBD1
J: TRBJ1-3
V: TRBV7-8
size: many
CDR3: CASSLDQGGGNTIYF
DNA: TGTGCCAGCAGCTTAGATCAGGGGGGAGGAAACACCATATATTTT

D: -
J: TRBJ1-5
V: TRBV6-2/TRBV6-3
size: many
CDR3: CASSYGQGSYSNQPQHF
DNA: TGTGCCAGCAGTTACGGGCAGGGCAGCTATAGCAATCAGCCCCAGCATTTT

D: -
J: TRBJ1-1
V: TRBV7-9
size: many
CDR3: CASSHREEGKAFF
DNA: TGTGCCAGCAGCCACAGGGAGGAGGGTAAAGCTTTCTTT

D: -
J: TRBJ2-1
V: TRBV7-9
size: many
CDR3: CASSRRVQDEQFF
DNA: TGTGCCAGCAGCCGCAGGGTTCAGGATGAGCAGTTCTTC

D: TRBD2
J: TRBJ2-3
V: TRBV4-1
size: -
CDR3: CASSYGLAGTTDTQYF
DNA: TGCGCCAGCAGCTACGGACTAGCGGGCACCACAGATACGCAGTATTTT

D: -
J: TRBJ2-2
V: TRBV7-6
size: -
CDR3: CASSSSETGELFF
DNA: TGTGCCAGCAGCTCCAGTGAGACCGGGGAGCTGTTTTTT

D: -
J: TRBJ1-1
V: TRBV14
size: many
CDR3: CATTTLAGNTEAFF
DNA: TGTGCCACCACAACATTAGCGGGAAACACTGAAGCTTTCTTT

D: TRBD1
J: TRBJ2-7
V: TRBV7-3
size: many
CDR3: CASSSPGQGDEQYF
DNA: TGTGCCAGCAGCTCACCGGGACAGGGGGACGAGCAGTACTTC

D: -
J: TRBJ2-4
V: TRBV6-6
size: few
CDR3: CASSSAQVNIQYF
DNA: TGTGCCAGCAGTTCCGCACAGGTCAACATTCAGTACTTC

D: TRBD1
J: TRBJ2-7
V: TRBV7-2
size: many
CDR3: CASSPRQGSYEQYF
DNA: TGTGCCAGCAGCCCAAGACAGGGGTCCTACGAGCAGTACTTC

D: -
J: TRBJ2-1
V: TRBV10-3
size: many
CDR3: CAISEFRDRTFDNEQFF
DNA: TGTGCCATCAGTGAGTTCCGTGATAGAACGTTCGACAATGAGCAGTTCTTC

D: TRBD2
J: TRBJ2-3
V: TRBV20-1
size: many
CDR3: CSARTSGTDTQYF
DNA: TGCAGTGCCAGGACTAGCGGCACAGATACGCAGTATTTT

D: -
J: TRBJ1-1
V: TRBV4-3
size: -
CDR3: CASSPGARNTEAFF
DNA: TGCGCCAGCAGCCCGGGGGCCAGGAACACTGAAGCTTTCTTT

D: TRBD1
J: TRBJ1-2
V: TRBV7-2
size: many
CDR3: CASSPRPSGTGKSGGGYTF
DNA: TGTGCCAGCAGTCCTAGGCCCTCCGGGACAGGGAAAAGCGGTGGGGGCTACACCTTC

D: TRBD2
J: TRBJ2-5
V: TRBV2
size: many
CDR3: CASNRDSGVGETQYF
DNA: TGTGCCAGCAATAGGGATAGCGGGGTTGGAGAGACCCAGTACTTC